This TCR beta chain emerged from a study of shared clonotypes between healthy human individuals. Study at large: The study used three CD4 naive, three CD4 memory, two CD8 naive and one CD8 memory plate per donor. The study's findings and limits: Clonotypes shared by all four donors outscored non-shared clonotypes in generation probability.

This CDR3 region has 13 residues. V was pared by 3 bases and J by 8 bases, with 8 bases between. The germline gives CDR1 SGHDN, CDR2 FVKESK. The table came from immunoSEQ multiplex PCR; TCRdb's copy has only in-frame clones and leaves some out. Among 980,000 or so clones listed, 76% were seen once. With respect to this clone: The antigen is undetermined. Other DNA sequences from this sample encode an identical CDR3 as well.

The receptor's source is a man aged 18-30 years in good health. The chain carries TRBV14 and TRBJ1-6; no definite D call. The sequencing sample was made of memory CD4+ T cells sorted from blood. Subset: CD45RA-negative fraction. The CDR3 region has the DNA TGTGCCAGCAGCCAGGTCCGCTATTCACCCCTCCACTTT. Translating gives CASSQVRYSPLHF. Supplemented by reference TRBV14 and TRBJ1-6, the full variable domain reads EAGVTQFPSHSVIEKGQTVTLRCDPISGHDNLYWYRRVMGKEIKFLLHFVKESKQDESGMPNNRFLAERTGGTYSTLKVQPAELEDSGVYFCASSQVRYSPLHFGNGTRLTVT.